The clone carrying this TCR beta chain came up a few times. Its antigen is unknown. The data are from a study of blood T cells in healthy people across ages. Notes on the study in general: Donor CMV infection status was unknown, possibly confounding age-related changes in expanded clonotypes.

The use of a sample-barcoded 5' primer and a J-beta primer mix characterized a second PCR of roughly 7 to 11 cycles. TCRdb re-analysed the 5' RACE reads in MiXCR, keeping a single row per CDR3 protein. There are approximately 800,000 distinct CDR3 sequences in the sample; roughly three fifths occur only once, and roughly 26% lies in the top ten. V shed 0 bases and J 8 bases; nucleotides not matched to a gene: 11. CDR3 size: 16 residues. Looked up from germline, CDR1 is SQVTM and CDR2 is ANQGSEA. The TCR comes from a man between 40 and 49 years old in good health. Sequencing used blood. The chain is built from TRBV29-1 and TRBJ1-2, with 11 bases lining up with TRBD1. The CDR3 spells CSVEEGQGAMARGYTF. DNA for the CDR3: TGCAGCGTTGAAGAAGGACAGGGGGCGATGGCGCGAGGCTACACCTTC.